This T cell receptor beta chain stems from a study of blood T cell repertoires in COVID-19. Background on the study: Acute and convalescent COVID-19 samples came from the United States, Italy and Spain. PBMCs, B-cell-depleted T cells, or T cells were the source of the cDNA or gDNA that made up the material.

CDR3 length: 24 residues. V was pared by 5 bases and J by 2 bases, with 32 bases of the junction left unmatched. Germline CDR1 SGHVS, CDR2 FQNEAQ. This clone is a singleton in its sample. Per the study methods: How many nucleated cells were present was estimated from reference gene primer amplification. TCRdb keeps only in-frame clones here, not all; method: immunoSEQ multiplex PCR. For V, J and clone size, that table is used; D and trimming come from the DNA. The sample consists of 72,000 or so clones, around 80% of them appearing once. The clonotype comes from a human donor in a cohort sampled during active COVID-19. V and J are TRBV7-8 and TRBJ1-1; 10 bases fit TRBD1. The source material was peripheral blood. CDR3 protein: CASSPYLIPGQGLSIFTQNTEAFF. In DNA form, the CDR3 reads TGTGCCAGCAGCCCTTACCTTATACCGGGACAGGGGCTTTCGATCTTCACCCAAAACACTGAAGCTTTCTTT.